The 13 T cell receptor beta chains reported below all come from one sample, sequenced in a study of blood T cell repertoires in COVID-19. Clones were sequenced by immunoSEQ multiplex PCR, and TCRdb holds only the in-frame ones, with some missing. This repertoire shows 200,000 to 300,000 clones, approximately 80% found once; its top ten account for roughly 4%. Sequenced input: peripheral blood. Receptor source: a man aged 60-69 years with acute or convalescent COVID-19.

The gene calls are TRBV28 and TRBJ2-6; D is perhaps TRBD1 (5 bases). Germline CDR1 and CDR2: MDHEN and SYDVKM. V was trimmed by 1 base and J by 1 base, leaving 5 bases between them. This CDR3 spans 15 amino acids. The CDR3 is CASSLSGSGANVLTF. The CDR3 region has the DNA TGTGCCAGCAGTTTATCAGGGTCTGGGGCCAACGTCCTGACTTTC.

The rearrangement joins TRBV28 to TRBJ2-2; D unresolved. The CDR3 contains 13 residues. V lost 2 bases to trimming and J lost 5 bases, with 6 bases between them. The germline CDR1 and CDR2 sequences are MDHEN and SYDVKM. CDR3 loop: CASSLRRTGELFF. The DNA for the CDR3 is TGTGCCAGCAGTTTAAGGCGGACCGGGGAGCTGTTTTTT. The whole variable domain, filled in from reference TRBV28 and TRBJ2-2, reads DVKVTQSSRYLVKRTGEKVFLECVQDMDHENMFWYRQDPGLGLRLIYFSYDVKMKEKGDIPEGYSVSREKKERFSLILESASTNQTSMYLCASSLRRTGELFFGEGSRLTVL.

The chain uses TRBV2 and TRBJ1-3; no definite D call. V gave up 8 bases and J gave up 0 bases, with 14 bases separating them. CDR3 length equals 15 residues. CDR1 SNHLY and CDR2 FYNNEI come from the germline V gene. DNA for the CDR3: TGTGCCAGCCTGGAGGGAGTGGGCTCTGGAAACACCATATATTTT. Translating gives CASLEGVGSGNTIYF.

V is TRBV9 and J is TRBJ2-3, with TRBD2 matching over 16 bases. The CDR3 covers 17 residues. CDR1 and CDR2 (germline): SGDLS, YYNGEE. V lost 0 bases to trimming and J lost 6 bases; unmatched junction nucleotides: 4. The CDR3: CASSVEGLAGGLDTQYF. CDR3 nucleotides: TGTGCCAGCAGCGTAGAGGGACTAGCGGGGGGGCTTGATACGCAGTATTTT.

This sequence joins TRBV28 and TRBJ2-4, with 8 bases identical to TRBD2. Trimming removed 4 bases from V and 5 bases from J; junction bases left unmatched: 10. Germline values: CDR1 MDHEN, CDR2 SYDVKM. This CDR3 spans 16 amino acids. CDR3 residues: CASSSGGAFLENIQYF. The CDR3 DNA reads TGTGCCAGCAGTTCCGGGGGGGCGTTTCTTGAAAACATTCAGTACTTC. Combining the CDR3 with reference TRBV28 and TRBJ2-4 gives the whole variable domain DVKVTQSSRYLVKRTGEKVFLECVQDMDHENMFWYRQDPGLGLRLIYFSYDVKMKEKGDIPEGYSVSREKKERFSLILESASTNQTSMYLCASSSGGAFLENIQYFGAGTRLSVL.

This clone was seen a single time. The genes are TRBV5-1 and TRBJ2-2; 11 bases line up with TRBD1. The CDR3 contains 18 residues. Germline CDR1 SGHRS, CDR2 YFSETQ. V was clipped by 2 bases and J by 5 bases; unmatched bases: 11. The CDR3 here is CASSFHSGQGVSTGELFF. In nucleotides, the CDR3 is TGCGCCAGCAGCTTCCATTCGGGACAGGGGGTCTCTACCGGGGAGCTGTTTTTT. Full variable domain (outside the CDR3, taken from reference TRBV5-1 and TRBJ2-2): KAGVTQTPRYLIKTRGQQVTLSCSPISGHRSVSWYQQTPGQGLQFLFEYFSETQRNKGNFPGRFSGRQFSNSRSEMNVSTLELGDSALYLCASSFHSGQGVSTGELFFGEGSRLTVL.

The genes are TRBV18 and TRBJ2-7; TRBD1 is a possible D gene (5 bases). The CDR3 has 15 amino acids. The germline CDR1 and CDR2 sequences are KGHSH and LQKENI. V gave up 1 base and J gave up 2 bases, with 12 bases separating them. CDR3 bases: TGTGCCAGCTCACCACTTGACAGCAGCCCCTACGAGCAGTACTTC. Amino acids: CASSPLDSSPYEQYF.

The chain carries TRBV9 and TRBJ1-2; D perhaps matches TRBD1 (5 bases). Germline CDR1 and CDR2: SGDLS and YYNGEE. This CDR3 comprises 13 residues. Between the trimmed V and J ends, which lost 3 bases and 6 bases, there was a span of 12 bases. Written as DNA, the CDR3 is TGTGCCAGCAGCGACACAGGTCCCCATGGCTACACCTTC. Residues: CASSDTGPHGYTF.

The V and J genes are TRBV14 and TRBJ1-3, with D maybe TRBD1 (5 bases). CDR1 and CDR2 (germline): SGHDN, FVKESK. The CDR3 length is 16 residues. Trimming left V 1 base short and J 0 bases short, with 10 bases between. DNA of the CDR3: TGTGCCAGCAGCCAAGGCGGGGGGGACTCTGGAAACACCATATATTTT. Residues: CASSQGGGDSGNTIYF.

This clone was found a few times. This sequence joins TRBV27 and TRBJ2-1, with 8 bases aligning to TRBD2. The V gene end was trimmed by 8 bases and the J gene end by 8 bases; junction bases not matched to a gene: 8. In germline, CDR1 is MNHEY, CDR2 SMNVEV (reference sequence). The CDR3 is made up of 13 amino acids. The CDR3 loop reads CASRSLAGDEQFF. Written as DNA, the CDR3 is TGTGCCAGCCGATCCCTAGCGGGCGATGAGCAGTTCTTC.

This rearrangement joins TRBV7-3 to TRBJ2-1; 7 positions match TRBD2. CDR3 size: 15 residues. The J segment lost 7 bases and the V segment lost 8 bases, leaving 14 bases of the junction unmatched. Germline CDR1 reads SGHTA; CDR2 reads FQGTGA. The CDR3 DNA sequence: TGTGCCAGCGGATCAGGGATAGCGGGCCGTAATGAGCAGTTCTTC. It is translated as CASGSGIAGRNEQFF.

The rearrangement uses TRBV10-1 and TRBJ2-2; 9 bases agree with TRBD1. The CDR3 loop spans 13 amino acids. CDR1 WNHNN and CDR2 SYGVQD come from the germline V gene (reference sequence). With V trimmed by 8 bases and J by 5 bases, 3 bases remained unmatched. CDR3 sequence: CASRDRATGELFF. The CDR3 DNA sequence: TGCGCCAGCCGGGACAGGGCTACCGGGGAGCTGTTTTTT.

The chain recombines TRBV18 with TRBJ2-2, with a possible D match to TRBD2 (5 bases). V was cut by 0 bases and J by 5 bases, with 10 bases left in between. The germline V gene has CDR1 KGHSH and CDR2 LQKENI. The length of the CDR3 is 15 residues. CDR3 DNA: TGTGCCAGCTCACCACCGGGAGTAGGAACCGGGGAGCTGTTTTTT. Amino acids: CASSPPGVGTGELFF.